Described below is a single TCR beta chain sequence and its context. Its antigen is unidentified. After removal of 3 bases from V and 6 bases from J, the junction contained 2 bases not matched to a gene. Germline loops: CDR1 MNHNS, CDR2 SASEGT. The CDR3 sequence is 14 residues long. These data come from a study of T cells after yellow fever vaccination. Study details: Some fractions had low cell numbers, and these were prepared with SMART-Seq v4 Ultra Low Input.

Study-wide results and caveats: Re-detected after boosting: most primary clones, 95% to 98% of CD4 and about 85% of CD8. Compared with primary, the secondary response was weaker and peaked at day 5, not 15.

For TCR, cDNA came from 5'RACE template switching, which added a universal primer site and UMIs. TCRdb re-called the 5' RACE reads with MiXCR, one entry per CDR3 protein. Among more than 350,000 distinct CDR3 sequences listed, approximately 10% were seen once. The sequenced sample was PBMCs, obtained on the day of the first yellow fever vaccination. The receptor comes from a man aged 18 to 29 who received the YFV17D yellow fever vaccine. The chain joins TRBV6-1 to TRBJ1-5, with 10 nucleotides matching TRBD1. The CDR3 sequence: CASSEGTGVQPQHF. The DNA of the CDR3 is TGTGCCAGCAGTGAGGGGACAGGGGTTCAGCCCCAGCATTTT.